What follows are 23 T cell receptor beta chains derived from one specimen sequenced in a study of monozygotic twins with inflammatory bowel disease (dated by TCRdb to the late 2010s). Library preparation was by 5' RACE. Sequencing took place on an Illumina HiSeq 2500. The reads underwent TCRdb reprocessing, giving one record for each CDR3 protein sequence and no DNA. The sample's table covers 300,000 to 350,000 distinct CDR3 sequences. The ten largest account for over 2% of the sample. Sequenced material: blood. Receptor source: a human donor with ulcerative colitis or Crohn's disease, or a healthy co-twin of an affected twin (not recorded which).

The chain combines TRBV6-5 with TRBJ2-7; there is no DNA to check the TCRdb D call of TRBD1. The CDR3 covers 12 residues. Germline V lookup: CDR1 MNHEY, CDR2 SVGAGI. This chain's CDR3 is CASSYQGYEQYF.

This chain connects TRBV7-2 to TRBJ2-1; TCRdb proposes TRBD1, but this gene call is untestable without DNA. The germline V gene has CDR1 SGHTA and CDR2 FQGNSA. The length of the CDR3 is 14 residues. This chain's CDR3 is CASSPYLRADEQFF.

This chain links TRBV10-3 with TRBJ2-7; TCRdb outputs TRBD1, but without DNA this stays unchecked. There are 13 residues in the CDR3. Germline loops: CDR1 ENHRY, CDR2 SYGVKD. The CDR3 reads CATLQANRYEQYF.

This chain uses TRBV20-1 with TRBJ1-6; the TRBD1 assignment by TCRdb is unverifiable without DNA. This CDR3 is built from 14 residues. Germline CDR1 reads DFQATT; CDR2 reads SNEGSKA (reference sequence). CDR3 sequence reads: CSASRDRRDSPLHF.

The rearrangement joins TRBV15 to TRBJ2-6; TCRdb names TRBD2, which stays unverified in the absence of DNA. Per germline, CDR1 LNHNV and CDR2 YYDKDF (reference sequence). This CDR3 contains 13 residues. The CDR3 spells CATALTGANVLTF.

The chain has TRBV25-1 and TRBJ2-7; lacking DNA, the TRBD1 call made by TCRdb goes unchecked. Germline V gene lookup returns CDR1 MGHDK and CDR2 SYGVNS. This CDR3 region has 16 residues. CDR3 amino acids: CASSTTSGQRGYEQYF.

The chain carries TRBV14 and TRBJ1-2; TCRdb's D gene call, TRBD1, goes unchecked for lack of DNA. The CDR3 runs 14 residues. The germline V gene encodes CDR1 SGHDN and CDR2 FVKESK. This chain's CDR3 is CASSQGSGYYGYTF.

The V call is TRBV5-1, the J call TRBJ2-2; TCRdb returns TRBD2, unconfirmable since there is no DNA. The CDR3 runs to 15 residues. Germline V gene sequence: CDR1 SGHRS, CDR2 YFSETQ. CDR3 amino acids: CASSLVSGDTGELFF.

The rearrangement links TRBV28 to TRBJ2-2; lacking DNA, the TRBD1 call made by TCRdb goes unchecked. The CDR3 covers 15 residues. Per the germline V gene, CDR1 is MDHEN and CDR2 is SYDVKM. The CDR3 protein is CASSAGTINTGELFF.

The rearrangement joins TRBV29-1 to TRBJ1-2. The CDR3 is made up of 13 amino acids. Germline V lookup: CDR1 SQVTM, CDR2 ANQGSEA. Here the CDR3 reads CSVVSEDGPGYTF.

The V call is TRBV10-1, the J call TRBJ2-2. CDR1 is WNHNN and CDR2 is SYGVQD in the germline V gene (reference sequence). CDR3 length: 13 amino acids. The CDR3 region is CASSERPTGELFF.

The chain uses TRBV2 and TRBJ2-7; the D gene TCRdb calls, TRBD1, cannot be checked with no DNA. This CDR3 comprises 15 residues. Germline CDR1 is SNHLY and CDR2 is FYNNEI. CDR3 sequence reads: CASQDNRVSSYEQYF.

CDR3 region: CASSLESGRAYEQYF. The rearrangement uses TRBV28 and TRBJ2-7. The germline V gene has CDR1 MDHEN and CDR2 SYDVKM. This CDR3 spans 15 amino acids. Complete variable domain (other parts from reference TRBV28 and TRBJ2-7): DVKVTQSSRYLVKRTGEKVFLECVQDMDHENMFWYRQDPGLGLRLIYFSYDVKMKEKGDIPEGYSVSREKKERFSLILESASTNQTSMYLCASSLESGRAYEQYFGPGTRLTVT.

This sequence joins TRBV12-3 or TRBV12-4 and TRBJ2-1; as DNA is missing, the TRBD2 call by TCRdb cannot be tested. CDR3 length equals 17 residues. The CDR3 sequence: CASSLLVAGGRDNEQFF.

V is TRBV5-1 and J is TRBJ1-2. Per germline, CDR1 SGHRS and CDR2 YFSETQ. The CDR3 extends over 17 amino acids. CDR3 sequence: CASSLGDGTPLTYGYTF.

V gene TRBV6-1 combines with J gene TRBJ2-7; as DNA is missing, the TRBD1 call by TCRdb cannot be tested. The germline V gene has CDR1 MNHNS and CDR2 SASEGT. The CDR3 is 15 residues long. CDR3 region: CASSELGDTAGEQYF.

This chain links TRBV6-1 with TRBJ2-5; without DNA, the TCRdb call of TRBD1 cannot be checked. CDR3 size: 16 residues. The V gene's germline CDR1 is MNHNS and CDR2 SASEGT. The CDR3 is CASSPFPDRGGETQYF.

The chain uses TRBV29-1 and TRBJ2-5; TCRdb names TRBD1, which stays unverified in the absence of DNA. This CDR3 is 14 amino acids long. Germline loops: CDR1 SQVTM, CDR2 ANQGSEA. CDR3 protein: CSVEPRGWQETQYF.

The chain combines TRBV20-1 with TRBJ1-2; the TCRdb call, TRBD1, lacks DNA for checking. The germline V gene has CDR1 DFQATT and CDR2 SNEGSKA (reference sequence). The CDR3 is 15 residues long. The CDR3 protein is CSARGRGDRGSGYTF.

The gene calls are TRBV2 and TRBJ2-7. Germline V gene data show CDR1 as SNHLY and CDR2 as FYNNEI. The CDR3 length is 13 residues. The CDR3 spells CASKLPSPYEQYF. The entire variable domain, with the rest obtained from reference TRBV2 and TRBJ2-7, is as follows: EPEVTQTPSHQVTQMGQEVILRCVPISNHLYFYWYRQILGQKVEFLVSFYNNEISEKSEIFDDQFSVERPDGSNFTLKIRSTKLEDSAMYFCASKLPSPYEQYFGPGTRLTVT.

This chain uses TRBV4-3 with TRBJ2-1; TCRdb reports TRBD1, a call that lacks DNA to check it against. From germline, CDR1 is LGHNA and CDR2 YSLEER. The CDR3 is 15 residues long. The CDR3 region is CASSQTGETYNEQFF.

This sequence joins TRBV5-1 and TRBJ2-3. This CDR3 has 14 amino acids. Germline CDR1 is SGHRS and CDR2 is YFSETQ. The CDR3 protein is CASSPSSITDTQYF.

The chain links TRBV20-1 to TRBJ1-2. The CDR3 sequence is 13 residues long. The germline V gene encodes CDR1 DFQATT and CDR2 SNEGSKA (reference sequence). CDR3 in amino acids: CSARGRGLYGYTF.